The rows below give T cell receptor beta chains drawn from one sample of a study of cytomegalovirus exposure and HLA in healthy donors. Method: immunoSEQ multiplex PCR; TCRdb's copy keeps in-frame clones and lacks some. This sample yields over 85,000 clones, of which 55% to 80% are seen a single time; 1.2% belongs to the top ten. Sequenced: PBMCs. These receptors all come from a female donor in good health and CMV-seronegative. CDR3s include the opening cysteine and the closing phenylalanine or tryptophan.

j_gene: TRBJ2-2; v_gene: TRBV7-9; len: 18; CDR3aa: CASTEPGQGALNTGELFF
j_gene: TRBJ2-7; v_gene: TRBV4-3; len: 13; CDR3aa: CASRTGPPIEQYF
j_gene: .; v_gene: TRBV29-1; len: 13; CDR3aa: CSAKGLAGDEQYF
j_gene: .; v_gene: TRBV7-2; len: 15; CDR3aa: CASSLSRQGTYEQYF
j_gene: TRBJ2-7; v_gene: TRBV30; len: 14; CDR3aa: CAWSAGQGADEQYF
j_gene: TRBJ2-6; v_gene: TRBV7-6; len: 18; CDR3aa: CASSLAPSDSTGANVLTF
j_gene: TRBJ2-5; v_gene: TRBV7-9; len: 13; CDR3aa: CSSSGSSWETQYF
j_gene: TRBJ1-2; v_gene: TRBV27; len: 16; CDR3aa: CASSSFGDRSNYGYTF
j_gene: TRBJ1-6; v_gene: TRBV7-2; len: 15; CDR3aa: CASTRTGAVGSPLHF
j_gene: TRBJ2-7; v_gene: TRBV6-1; len: 15; CDR3aa: CASSEFSGGAYEQYF
j_gene: TRBJ1-1; v_gene: TRBV27; len: 15; CDR3aa: CASSPLGGALHEAFF
j_gene: TRBJ2-2; v_gene: TRBV7-9; len: 15; CDR3aa: CASSPDKTNTGELFF
j_gene: TRBJ1-1; v_gene: TRBV6-5; len: 12; CDR3aa: CASSKGPTGAFF
j_gene: TRBJ2-3; v_gene: TRBV6-5; len: 15; CDR3aa: CASSYVSSGTDTQYF
j_gene: TRBJ1-2; v_gene: TRBV11-3; len: 15; CDR3aa: CASSLDGVPNYGYTF
j_gene: TRBJ2-1; v_gene: TRBV7-3; len: 13; CDR3aa: CASSLDRNNEQFF
j_gene: TRBJ2-2; v_gene: TRBV5-1; len: 14; CDR3aa: CASTTGANTGELFF
j_gene: TRBJ1-1; v_gene: TRBV5-6; len: 14; CDR3aa: CASRLTGGDTEAFF
j_gene: TRBJ1-2; v_gene: TRBV7-9; len: 13; CDR3aa: CASSPDRVYGYTF
j_gene: TRBJ1-1; v_gene: TRBV2; len: 13; CDR3aa: CASSDRVADEAFF
j_gene: TRBJ1-5; v_gene: TRBV27; len: 13; CDR3aa: CASSFSRNQPQHF
j_gene: TRBJ1-1; v_gene: TRBV27; len: 14; CDR3aa: CASSWGGGGTEAFF
j_gene: TRBJ1-2; v_gene: TRBV6-6; len: 14; CDR3aa: CASISLGTGNGYTF
j_gene: TRBJ2-5; v_gene: TRBV28; len: 17; CDR3aa: CASSPPKGEEGQETQYF
j_gene: TRBJ2-3; v_gene: TRBV6-4; len: 16; CDR3aa: CASSDPDYPSTDTQYF
j_gene: TRBJ1-2; v_gene: TRBV6-5; len: 12; CDR3aa: CASRDKNYGYTF
j_gene: TRBJ1-2; v_gene: TRBV10-2; len: 13; CDR3aa: CASSEGRGYGYTF
j_gene: TRBJ1-5; v_gene: TRBV19; len: 13; CDR3aa: CASSIGGHQPQHF
j_gene: TRBJ2-5; v_gene: TRBV15; len: 14; CDR3aa: CATSRDRVQETQYF